The clone carrying this T cell receptor (beta chain) was seen ten or more times. The antigen is unknown. V was cut by 0 bases and J by 8 bases, with 13 bases left in between. Germline V gene lookup returns CDR1 MGHRA and CDR2 YSYEKL. The CDR3 sequence is 14 residues long. These data are taken from a study of T cells in Graves' hyperthyroidism and ophthalmopathy. Findings and limits, study-wide: Expanded thyroid clonotypes (above 0.001) were mostly also found in blood. Through a model of 13 V-J features, ophthalmopathy was separated from stable hyperthyroidism.

Regions amplified from RNA transcripts were the TCR beta CDR3 regions. The HTBI primer set served for first-round RT-PCR of the TCR CDR3. TCRdb re-derived calls from the multiplex PCR reads in MiXCR, one entry per CDR3 protein. The table records around 350,000 distinct CDR3 sequences, 19% of them present only once. On the basis of clinical symptoms, serum thyroxine and TRAb, thyroid ultrasound and orbital computed tomography, diagnoses were made. This TCR came from a young woman with Graves' hyperthyroidism. This chain uses TRBV4-1 with TRBJ1-2; no firm D call. Sequenced input: blood. The CDR3 DNA reads TGCGCCAGCAGCCAAGAACTACGGCCGCGAGGCTACACCTTC. This gives the protein CASSQELRPRGYTF.